Presented here are 24 T cell receptor beta chains from one specimen sequenced in a study of T cell responses to AZD1222 COVID-19 vaccine. Method: immunoSEQ multiplex PCR; TCRdb's copy keeps in-frame clones and lacks some. Of 65,000 to 85,000 clones in the sample, around 88% are singletons; the top ten hold 9% to 10%. Sample: peripheral blood, taken 28 days after the second dose of the MenACWY control vaccine. These receptor sequences come from an adult who received the MenACWY meningococcal vaccine as a control.

This clone was seen just once. The rearrangement uses TRBV24-1 and TRBJ2-5; 10 positions match TRBD1. V gave up 4 bases and J gave up 3 bases; unmatched junction bases: 4. There are 15 residues in the CDR3. Per germline, CDR1 KGHDR and CDR2 SFDVKD. The CDR3 bases are TGTGCCACCAGTGACCCGGGACAGGGGAAAGAGACCCAGTACTTC. Its protein is CATSDPGQGKETQYF.

The chain links TRBV4-3 to TRBJ1-1, with 7 bases lining up with TRBD1. V shed 3 bases, J shed 4 bases, and the junction held 5 bases outside the gene matches. Germline CDR1 LGHNA, CDR2 YSLEER. This CDR3 has 14 amino acids. The CDR3 here is CASSQGRDSTEAFF. The DNA for the CDR3 is TGCGCCAGCAGCCAGGGGAGGGACAGCACTGAAGCTTTCTTT.

The chain recombines TRBV28 with TRBJ2-7, with D possibly being TRBD2 (5 bases). Between the trimmed V and J ends, which lost 3 bases and 4 bases, there was a span of 10 bases. CDR3 length: 13 amino acids. Germline CDR1 MDHEN, CDR2 SYDVKM. Here the CDR3 DNA reads TGTGCCAGCAGTTTCCCCACTAGTTACGAGCAGTACTTC. It codes for CASSFPTSYEQYF.

J is TRBJ1-2 and V is TRBV27; TRBD1 matches 8 bases. J gave up 8 bases and V 8 bases, and 10 bases lay outside the gene matches. From germline, CDR1 is MNHEY and CDR2 SMNVEV (reference sequence). There are 13 residues in the CDR3. Here the CDR3 reads CASSLTGAIGYTF. The CDR3 nucleotides are TGTGCCAGCTCCCTGACAGGGGCGATAGGCTACACCTTC.

The chain joins TRBV30 to TRBJ2-7, with D perhaps TRBD2 (5 bases). The CDR3 totals 11 residues. The V gene's germline CDR1 is GTSNPN and CDR2 SVGIG (reference sequence). V lost 8 bases, J lost 2 bases, and 10 bases lay in between. Here the CDR3 reads CAGGLTYEQYF. CDR3 in DNA: TGTGCCGGAGGACTTACCTACGAGCAGTACTTC.

DNA of the CDR3: TGTGCCAGCATGGGAGATAATGAAAAACTGTTTTTT. Encoded protein: CASMGDNEKLFF. The chain has TRBV6-5 and TRBJ1-4; D ambiguous. Per germline, CDR1 MNHEY and CDR2 SVGAGI. Trimming took 7 bases from V and 4 from J, leaving 7 bases between them. The CDR3 covers 12 residues.

The chain has TRBV5-4 and TRBJ2-5; D is undetermined. From germline, CDR1 is SGHNT and CDR2 YYREEE (reference sequence). The CDR3 is 13 amino acids. V gave up 0 bases and J gave up 1 base, with 4 bases separating them. CDR3 loop: CASSLVFQETQYF. Written as DNA, the CDR3 is TGTGCCAGCAGCTTGGTTTTCCAAGAGACCCAGTACTTC.

This chain joins TRBV11-3 and TRBJ2-1; D is unresolved. The V end lost 5 bases, the J end lost 8 bases, and 22 bases lay between the germline ends. The CDR3 is 16 amino acids. Per germline, CDR1 SGHNT and CDR2 YENEEA. CDR3 DNA: TGTGCCAGCAGCCCGCAGGTCCCCTTGGGATCGGATGAGCAGTTCTTC. Translating it yields CASSPQVPLGSDEQFF.

The CDR3 spells CASSIGGRREKLFF. The CDR3 DNA is TGTGCCAGTAGTATCGGAGGAAGGAGGGAAAAACTGTTTTTT. This chain joins TRBV19 and TRBJ1-4; D is unresolved. Germline V gene data show CDR1 as LNHDA and CDR2 as SQIVND (reference sequence). The CDR3 sequence is 14 residues long. V was clipped by 3 bases and J by 8 bases, with 13 bases between them.

CDR3 bases: TGTGCCAGCAGCTCGACCCTGTGGGAGAGCTCTGGAAACACCATATATTTT. It translates to CASSSTLWESSGNTIYF. This rearrangement joins TRBV7-9 to TRBJ1-3; D is undetermined. The CDR3 is made up of 17 amino acids. Germline values: CDR1 SEHNR, CDR2 FQNEAQ (reference sequence). Trimming stripped 4 bases from V and 0 bases from J, with 16 bases between.

The V and J genes are TRBV5-1 and TRBJ2-2; D gene ambiguous. Trimming cost V 3 bases and J 0 bases, with 9 bases left between them. CDR3 length equals 15 residues. The germline V gene has CDR1 SGHRS and CDR2 YFSETQ. The CDR3 sequence is CASSWAETNTGELFF. Written as DNA, the CDR3 is TGCGCCAGCAGCTGGGCGGAGACGAACACCGGGGAGCTGTTTTTT. Using reference TRBV5-1 and TRBJ2-2 for the parts outside the CDR3, the full variable domain is KAGVTQTPRYLIKTRGQQVTLSCSPISGHRSVSWYQQTPGQGLQFLFEYFSETQRNKGNFPGRFSGRQFSNSRSEMNVSTLELGDSALYLCASSWAETNTGELFFGEGSRLTVL.

The chain carries TRBV13 and TRBJ1-1; possible D gene TRBD1, 6 bases. Germline V gene data show CDR1 as PRHDT and CDR2 as FYEKMQ (reference sequence). Trimming removed 5 bases from V and 1 base from J, with 14 bases in between. The CDR3 is 15 residues long. The CDR3 coding sequence is TGTGCCAGCAGCACTAAGACGGGGGCGAACACTGAAGCTTTCTTT. Residues: CASSTKTGANTEAFF.

The chain links TRBV19 to TRBJ1-1; D might be TRBD1 (6 bases). V shed 5 bases and J shed 3 bases, with 13 bases lying between them. The germline gives CDR1 LNHDA, CDR2 SQIVND (reference sequence). The CDR3 covers 14 residues. The DNA for the CDR3 is TGTGCCAGTAGTGCACAGGGCGGGGACACTGAAGCTTTCTTT. It is translated as CASSAQGGDTEAFF.

CDR3 nucleotides: TGTGCCAGCAGTGAAGGACTGCCCACCTTTTCTTGGAATCAGCCCCAGCATTTT. Its translation is CASSEGLPTFSWNQPQHF. This rearrangement joins TRBV6-1 to TRBJ1-5, with unresolved D. The germline CDR1 and CDR2 sequences are MNHNS and SASEGT. The ends were cut back, 1 base at V and 4 bases at J, with 20 bases in the middle. CDR3 length: 18 amino acids.

This rearrangement joins TRBV4-3 to TRBJ1-2, with 9 nucleotides matching TRBD1. The V gene end was trimmed by 3 bases and the J gene end by 1 base; junction bases not matched to a gene: 6. Germline CDR1 LGHNA, CDR2 YSLEER. The CDR3 is made up of 16 amino acids. The CDR3 is CASSHVDRGVNYGYTF. DNA for the CDR3: TGCGCCAGCAGCCATGTCGACAGGGGGGTTAACTATGGCTACACCTTC.

The count of this clone is one. This sequence joins TRBV16 and TRBJ2-2; no reliable D call. Per germline, CDR1 KGHSY and CDR2 FQNENV. V lost 0 bases and J 0 bases, leaving 14 bases between the germline ends. The CDR3 extends over 18 amino acids. CDR3 in amino acids: CASSQSRLQNANTGELFF. In DNA, the CDR3 is TGTGCCAGCAGCCAATCTCGGCTGCAGAACGCGAACACCGGGGAGCTGTTTTTT.

The V and J genes are TRBV5-6 and TRBJ2-2; TRBD1 matches at 9 bases. J gave up 9 bases and V 0 bases, and 9 bases lay outside the gene matches. CDR1 is SGHDT and CDR2 is YYEEEE in the germline V gene. CDR3 length equals 16 residues. CDR3 sequence (DNA): TGTGCCAGCAGCTTGGCGGGACAGGGCTTCTCCCGGGAGCTGTTTTTT. Residues: CASSLAGQGFSRELFF.

The chain carries TRBV25-1 and TRBJ1-4, with a tentative D call TRBD1 (5 bases). V shed 4 bases and J shed 5 bases, with 14 bases lying between them. Germline V gene lookup returns CDR1 MGHDK and CDR2 SYGVNS. This CDR3 contains 15 residues. The CDR3 region is CASSGTTGANEKLFF. The CDR3 DNA is TGTGCCAGCAGTGGGACTACAGGCGCCAATGAAAAACTGTTTTTT.

This clone has a single count. V and J are TRBV29-1 and TRBJ1-2, with TRBD1 matching 10 bases. Trimming took 4 bases from V and 4 from J; bases not matched to a gene: 6. CDR3 length: 14 amino acids. The germline CDR1 and CDR2 sequences are SQVTM and ANQGSEA. This chain's CDR3 is CSVGTTGGSYGYTF. In DNA form, the CDR3 reads TGCAGCGTTGGGACGACAGGGGGCAGCTATGGCTACACCTTC.

This clone has just one count. The rearrangement links TRBV28 to TRBJ1-5; 10 bases align to TRBD1. Germline V CDR1 and CDR2: MDHEN, SYDVKM. There are 16 residues in the CDR3. Germline trimming cut 11 bases from V and 1 base from J; bases unmatched to any gene: 11. The CDR3 loop reads CAGGTGAFMSNQPQHF. CDR3 nucleotide sequence: TGTGCCGGTGGGACAGGGGCGTTTATGAGCAATCAGCCCCAGCATTTT.

V and J are TRBV7-2 and TRBJ1-2; the D is unclear. From germline, CDR1 is SGHTA and CDR2 FQGNSA. The CDR3 extends over 14 amino acids. The V end was cut by 1 base, the J end by 0 bases, with 6 bases between. This chain's CDR3 is CASSLGEANYGYTF. The CDR3 region has the DNA TGTGCCAGCAGCTTAGGGGAAGCTAACTATGGCTACACCTTC. The full variable domain, completed using reference TRBV7-2 and TRBJ1-2, is GAGVSQSPSNKVTEKGKDVELRCDPISGHTALYWYRQSLGQGLEFLIYFQGNSAPDKSGLPSDRFSAERTGGSVSTLTIQRTQQEDSAVYLCASSLGEANYGYTFGSGTRLTVV.

This clone was counted only a few times. The chain links TRBV27 to TRBJ2-3; TRBD2 might be the D (7 bases). In germline, CDR1 is MNHEY, CDR2 SMNVEV (reference sequence). The ends were cut back, 1 base at V and 7 bases at J, with 15 bases in the middle. The CDR3 is 15 amino acids. This chain's CDR3 is CASSLLEGGLNTQYF. CDR3 coding DNA: TGTGCCAGCAGTTTATTGGAGGGGGGGCTTAATACGCAGTATTTT.

This clone was detected once. The chain is built from TRBV20-1 and TRBJ2-3, with D perhaps matching TRBD1 or TRBD2 (5 bases each). The V end was cut by 3 bases, the J end by 6 bases, with 16 bases between. The CDR3 is 14 amino acids. Germline CDR1 and CDR2: DFQATT and SNEGSKA (reference sequence). The CDR3 region has the DNA TGCAGTGCTAGTTCCCGGGGCTCCAGGGATACGCAGTATTTT. This gives the protein CSASSRGSRDTQYF.

The chain uses TRBV11-2 and TRBJ2-7, with a possible D match to TRBD1 (7 bases). The germline CDR1 and CDR2 sequences are SGHAT and FQNNGV. V lost 5 bases, J lost 3 bases, and 20 bases lay in between. The CDR3 has 16 residues. The CDR3, as DNA: TGTGCCAGCAGCCTCACCCGGCCAGGGGGGATCTACGAGCAGTACTTC. The encoded protein is CASSLTRPGGIYEQYF.